A selection of T cell receptor beta chains follows, all from one sample in a study of blood T cell repertoires in COVID-19. Generated by immunoSEQ multiplex PCR, the TCRdb table keeps only in-frame clones and is missing some. Among about 480,000 clones listed, around 89% were seen once. The sample comprised PBMCs or T cells enriched from blood (not recorded which). The receptors shown here come from a woman between 35 and 50 years old who had recovered from COVID-19. The CDR3 runs from the conserved cysteine through the conserved F or W. D genes are given only for firm matches. Size tells how often a clone was seen (once, few, many) or the class of an expanded clone, and some rows leave it out.

clone_size cdr3_length j_call v_call d_call cdr3_aa cdr3_nt
NA 13 TRBJ2-4 TRBV6-5 NA CASRPGVGNIQYF TGTGCCAGCAGGCCGGGAGTGGGAAACATTCAGTACTTC
NA 16 TRBJ2-3 TRBV5-4 TRBD2 CASSLGDLAGADTQYF TGTGCCAGCAGCTTGGGGGACCTAGCGGGAGCAGATACGCAGTATTTT
NA 11 TRBJ1-2 TRBV12-3/TRBV12-4 NA CASSGAYGYTF TGTGCCAGCAGTGGAGCCTATGGCTACACCTTC
NA 11 TRBJ2-5 TRBV11-3 NA CASSFRETQYF TGTGCCAGCAGCTTTAGAGAGACCCAGTACTTC
once 16 TRBJ1-6 TRBV7-9 NA CASSLEFGTGNSPLHF TGTGCCAGCAGCTTAGAGTTCGGAACGGGTAATTCACCCCTCCACTTT
few 17 TRBJ1-6 TRBV4-2 NA CASSQDSIRGAGSPLHF TGTGCCAGCAGCCAAGATAGTATAAGGGGCGCGGGATCACCCCTCCACTTT
once 14 TRBJ2-1 TRBV6-5 TRBD1 CAIQGQDSYNEQFF TGTGCCATTCAAGGACAGGACTCCTACAATGAGCAGTTCTTC
NA 15 TRBJ2-1 TRBV7-2 TRBD2 CATTGLAGAVNEQFF TGTGCCACTACGGGACTAGCGGGAGCCGTCAATGAGCAGTTCTTC
NA 15 TRBJ1-5 TRBV20-1 NA CSASRRQDSNQPQHF TGCAGTGCTAGTCGAAGACAAGATAGCAATCAGCCCCAGCATTTT
NA 14 TRBJ2-7 TRBV7-2 TRBD1 CASSPRDRDDEQYF TGTGCCAGCAGCCCCCGGGACAGGGACGACGAGCAGTACTTC
NA 13 TRBJ2-3 TRBV12-3/TRBV12-4 NA CASSLQLADTQYF TGTGCCAGCAGTTTGCAGCTAGCAGATACGCAGTATTTT
NA 13 TRBJ1-2 TRBV29-1 TRBD1 CSVDGTGAHGYTF TGCAGCGTTGATGGGACAGGGGCCCATGGCTACACCTTC
NA 12 TRBJ1-2 TRBV10-3 TRBD1 CATRQGIDGYTF TGTGCCACCAGACAGGGAATAGATGGCTACACCTTC
NA 15 TRBJ2-1 TRBV9 NA CASSVESGIYNEQFF TGTGCCAGCAGCGTAGAGTCAGGGATATACAATGAGCAGTTCTTC
NA 14 TRBJ1-1 TRBV5-1 NA CASSRSTGNTEAFF TGCGCCAGCAGCAGATCGACAGGGAACACTGAAGCTTTCTTT
once 16 TRBJ2-3 TRBV6-1 TRBD2 CASSVPGLAGEDTQYF TGTGCCAGCAGTGTTCCGGGACTAGCGGGAGAAGATACGCAGTATTTT
NA 18 TRBJ2-2 TRBV18 TRBD2 CASSPASGGRKNTGELFF TGTGCCAGCTCACCGGCCTCGGGCGGGAGGAAAAACACCGGGGAGCTGTTTTTT
NA 13 TRBJ1-1 TRBV6-5 TRBD1 CASRADRRAEAFF TGTGCCAGCAGAGCGGACAGGCGGGCTGAAGCTTTCTTT
NA 15 TRBJ1-2 TRBV6-1 TRBD1 CASSETYRGGNGYTF TGTGCCAGCAGTGAAACTTACAGGGGTGGGAATGGCTACACCTTC
once 17 TRBJ2-1 TRBV4-3 NA CASSQEGLGLPYNEQFF TGCGCCAGCAGCCAAGAGGGTCTAGGCCTACCCTACAATGAGCAGTTCTTC
NA 17 TRBJ2-7 TRBV10-3 TRBD2 CAISDPSVASGRYEQYF TGTGCCATCAGTGACCCGAGCGTGGCTAGCGGGCGTTACGAGCAGTACTTC
NA 13 TRBJ1-1 TRBV10-3 NA CAISGTSNTEAFF TGTGCCATCAGTGGGACATCGAACACTGAAGCTTTCTTT